A selection of T cell receptor beta chains follows, all from one sample in a study of blood T cell repertoires in COVID-19. Here immunoSEQ multiplex PCR was the method, and the copy in TCRdb shows in-frame clones only, minus some. The top ten hold about 1.2% of the sample, which has a few hundred thousand clones, 88% seen once. Sample: PBMCs or T cells enriched from blood (not recorded which). These receptor sequences come from a woman between 18 and 29 years old who had recovered from COVID-19. The CDR3 runs from the conserved cysteine through the conserved F or W. Fields, in order: D gene, V gene, clone size, J gene, CDR3 protein, CDR3 DNA. D genes are given only for firm matches. Clone size appears in some rows only: once, few, many, or a class for an expanded clone.

D: .
V: TRBV4-3
size: few
J: TRBJ1-1
CDR3: CASSQDGARTEAFF
DNA: TGCGCCAGCAGCCAAGATGGGGCGAGGACTGAAGCTTTCTTT

D: TRBD1
V: TRBV28
size: .
J: TRBJ2-3
CDR3: CASGDRGRTDTQYF
DNA: TGTGCCAGCGGAGACAGGGGGCGTACAGATACGCAGTATTTT

D: .
V: TRBV9
size: .
J: TRBJ1-4
CDR3: CASSVRGLGEKLFF
DNA: TGTGCCAGCAGCGTCAGGGGCTTGGGTGAAAAACTGTTTTTT

D: TRBD1
V: TRBV19
size: .
J: TRBJ2-7
CDR3: CASSSRDRVGYEQYF
DNA: TGTGCCAGTAGTTCGCGGGACAGGGTAGGCTACGAGCAGTACTTC

D: .
V: TRBV5-1
size: .
J: TRBJ2-3
CDR3: CASSYPQGHSDTQYF
DNA: TGCGCCAGCAGCTATCCCCAGGGGCATTCAGATACGCAGTATTTT

D: .
V: TRBV5-6
size: .
J: TRBJ1-5
CDR3: CASTIAGGISNQPQHF
DNA: TGTGCCAGCACCATTGCGGGGGGCATTAGCAATCAGCCCCAGCATTTT

D: .
V: TRBV12-3/TRBV12-4
size: .
J: TRBJ2-1
CDR3: CASSFGVNEQFF
DNA: TGTGCCAGCAGTTTCGGGGTCAATGAGCAGTTCTTC

D: TRBD1
V: TRBV28
size: .
J: TRBJ1-2
CDR3: CASSYRGPLYGYTF
DNA: TGTGCCAGCAGTTACAGGGGGCCCCTCTATGGCTACACCTTC

D: TRBD1
V: TRBV3-1/TRBV3-2
size: .
J: TRBJ1-2
CDR3: CASSEDRGLNYGYTF
DNA: TGTGCCAGCAGCGAGGACAGGGGGCTGAACTATGGCTACACCTTC

D: .
V: TRBV5-1
size: .
J: TRBJ1-6
CDR3: CASSSQGLGTYNSPLHF
DNA: TGCGCCAGCAGCTCACAGGGCCTCGGGACCTATAATTCACCCCTCCACTTT

D: .
V: TRBV3-1/TRBV3-2
size: .
J: TRBJ1-2
CDR3: CASSQYPGGYGYTF
DNA: TGTGCCAGCAGCCAATACCCCGGGGGGTATGGCTACACCTTC

D: TRBD1
V: TRBV5-1
size: .
J: TRBJ1-5
CDR3: CASSPTAGGSRNQPQHF
DNA: TGCGCCAGCAGCCCGACCGCAGGGGGATCGCGTAATCAGCCCCAGCATTTT

D: TRBD1
V: TRBV2
size: .
J: TRBJ2-7
CDR3: CASSGDREEVEQYF
DNA: TGTGCCAGCAGTGGGGACAGGGAAGAAGTCGAGCAGTACTTC

D: TRBD2
V: TRBV6-2/TRBV6-3
size: .
J: TRBJ2-3
CDR3: CASSYSITSGGSTDTQYF
DNA: TGTGCCAGCAGTTACTCGATAACTAGCGGGGGGAGCACAGATACGCAGTATTTT

D: TRBD2
V: TRBV28
size: .
J: TRBJ2-1
CDR3: CASNQLGMGLAGQLYNEQFF
DNA: TGTGCCAGCAACCAACTTGGGATGGGACTAGCGGGGCAGCTTTACAATGAGCAGTTCTTC

D: .
V: TRBV7-2
size: .
J: TRBJ1-1
CDR3: CASSLSGRELNTEAFF
DNA: TGTGCCAGCAGCTTATCGGGGAGGGAACTGAACACTGAAGCTTTCTTT

D: TRBD1
V: TRBV7-9
size: .
J: TRBJ2-7
CDR3: CASSHRQGFEQYF
DNA: TGTGCCAGCAGCCACAGACAGGGGTTCGAGCAGTACTTC

D: TRBD1
V: TRBV5-1
size: .
J: TRBJ1-6
CDR3: CASSLRYFGGQSPLHF
DNA: TGCGCCAGCAGCTTGAGATATTTCGGGGGACAGTCACCCCTCCACTTT

D: TRBD1
V: TRBV3-1/TRBV3-2
size: once
J: TRBJ1-5
CDR3: CASSRNRGQPQHF
DNA: TGTGCCAGCAGCCGGAACAGGGGCCAGCCCCAGCATTTT

D: TRBD1
V: TRBV14
size: .
J: TRBJ1-2
CDR3: CASSLNAEGAYGYTF
DNA: TGTGCCAGCAGCCTCAATGCGGAGGGGGCCTATGGCTACACCTTC

D: TRBD1
V: TRBV3-1/TRBV3-2
size: .
J: TRBJ1-6
CDR3: CASSQDLSRGYNSPLHF
DNA: TGTGCCAGCAGCCAAGATCTAAGCAGGGGGTATAATTCACCCCTCCACTTT

D: .
V: TRBV5-5
size: .
J: TRBJ2-2
CDR3: CASSLPGVMFTGELFF
DNA: TGTGCCAGCAGCTTGCCAGGGGTGATGTTCACCGGGGAGCTGTTTTTT

D: TRBD2
V: TRBV5-4
size: .
J: TRBJ2-1
CDR3: CASSLYGGGAYNEQFF
DNA: TGTGCCAGCAGCTTGTACGGCGGGGGGGCTTATAATGAGCAGTTCTTC

D: TRBD1
V: TRBV6-5
size: .
J: TRBJ2-2
CDR3: CASRKTGGGTGELFF
DNA: TGTGCCAGCAGAAAGACAGGGGGCGGCACCGGGGAGCTGTTTTTT

D: .
V: TRBV29-1
size: few
J: TRBJ1-3
CDR3: CSVEGGDSGNTIYF
DNA: TGCAGCGTTGAAGGCGGGGACTCTGGAAACACCATATATTTT

D: .
V: TRBV4-1
size: .
J: TRBJ1-1
CDR3: CASSQGRQMNTEAFF
DNA: TGCGCCAGCAGCCAAGGGAGACAGATGAACACTGAAGCTTTCTTT

D: TRBD1
V: TRBV6-5
size: .
J: TRBJ1-3
CDR3: CASSYSQGAGNTIYF
DNA: TGTGCCAGCAGTTACTCGCAGGGGGCCGGAAACACCATATATTTT

D: TRBD1
V: TRBV7-3
size: .
J: TRBJ1-6
CDR3: CASSSTGGDSPLHF
DNA: TGTGCCAGCAGCTCAACAGGGGGGGATTCACCCCTCCACTTT

D: .
V: TRBV7-9
size: few
J: TRBJ2-1
CDR3: CASSKGEAGANEQFF
DNA: TGTGCCAGCAGCAAAGGTGAGGCCGGCGCCAATGAGCAGTTCTTC

D: TRBD1
V: TRBV7-2
size: .
J: TRBJ2-7
CDR3: CASSSTGVRYEQYF
DNA: TGTGCCAGCAGCTCAACAGGGGTAAGGTACGAGCAGTACTTC

D: .
V: TRBV4-1
size: once
J: TRBJ1-6
CDR3: CASGGQDNSPLHF
DNA: TGCGCCAGCGGAGGGCAGGATAATTCACCCCTCCACTTT

D: TRBD1
V: TRBV2
size: .
J: TRBJ2-7
CDR3: CASSRTGGYEQYF
DNA: TGTGCCAGCAGTAGGACAGGGGGCTACGAGCAGTACTTC

D: TRBD1
V: TRBV5-6
size: .
J: TRBJ1-4
CDR3: CASSFGDRNEKLFF
DNA: TGTGCCAGCAGCTTTGGGGACAGGAATGAAAAACTGTTTTTT

D: TRBD1
V: TRBV29-1
size: .
J: TRBJ1-5
CDR3: CSVETGYNQPQHF
DNA: TGCAGCGTTGAGACAGGGTATAATCAGCCCCAGCATTTT

D: .
V: TRBV30
size: .
J: TRBJ2-3
CDR3: CAWRKSADTQYF
DNA: TGTGCCTGGAGGAAGTCAGCAGATACGCAGTATTTT

D: TRBD2
V: TRBV5-4
size: .
J: TRBJ2-5
CDR3: CASSLAPGTSGGIQETQYF
DNA: TGTGCCAGCAGCTTAGCCCCCGGGACTAGCGGGGGAATCCAAGAGACCCAGTACTTC

D: .
V: TRBV4-1
size: .
J: TRBJ2-1
CDR3: CASSRTPGKNNEQFF
DNA: TGCGCCAGCAGCCGAACACCAGGGAAAAACAATGAGCAGTTCTTC

D: TRBD1
V: TRBV6-4
size: .
J: TRBJ2-1
CDR3: CASSEETGELFF
DNA: TGTGCCAGCAGTGAAGAGACAGGGGAGTTGTTCTTC

D: .
V: TRBV18
size: .
J: TRBJ1-1
CDR3: CASSPGGGEAFF
DNA: TGTGCCAGCTCACCAGGGGGAGGTGAAGCTTTCTTT

D: .
V: TRBV28
size: .
J: TRBJ1-2
CDR3: CASSWLLQSNYGYTF
DNA: TGTGCCAGCAGTTGGTTGCTGCAGTCTAACTATGGCTACACCTTC

D: .
V: TRBV19
size: .
J: TRBJ2-4
CDR3: CASSTHEKGLKNIQYF
DNA: TGTGCCAGTAGTACACACGAAAAGGGACTTAAAAACATTCAGTACTTC

D: TRBD1
V: TRBV11-2
size: .
J: TRBJ1-4
CDR3: CASNKQGAGNEKLFF
DNA: TGTGCCAGCAATAAACAGGGGGCAGGGAATGAAAAACTGTTTTTT

D: .
V: TRBV28
size: .
J: TRBJ1-1
CDR3: CASSGLQGDTEAFF
DNA: TGTGCCAGCAGCGGATTACAGGGAGACACTGAAGCTTTCTTT

D: .
V: TRBV12-5
size: .
J: TRBJ1-6
CDR3: CASGLEGYNSPLHF
DNA: TGTGCTAGTGGCTTGGAGGGGTATAATTCACCCCTCCACTTT

D: TRBD2
V: TRBV6-5
size: .
J: TRBJ2-1
CDR3: CASSYYATGGNEQFF
DNA: TGTGCCAGCAGTTACTACGCTACGGGGGGCAATGAGCAGTTCTTC

D: TRBD1
V: TRBV5-3
size: .
J: TRBJ1-1
CDR3: CARSLKDRFEAFF
DNA: TGTGCCAGAAGCTTGAAGGACAGGTTTGAAGCTTTCTTT

D: TRBD1
V: TRBV6-6
size: .
J: TRBJ2-3
CDR3: CASSPAKNRGLWTDTQYF
DNA: TGTGCCAGCAGTCCTGCCAAAAACAGGGGGCTGTGGACAGATACGCAGTATTTT

D: .
V: TRBV3-1/TRBV3-2
size: .
J: TRBJ2-7
CDR3: CASSPRDRPYEQYF
DNA: TGTGCCAGCAGCCCGCGGGACCGTCCCTACGAGCAGTACTTC

D: .
V: TRBV25-1
size: .
J: TRBJ2-5
CDR3: CASGEPTVPGTQYF
DNA: TGTGCCAGCGGAGAACCGACAGTCCCAGGGACCCAGTACTTC

D: .
V: TRBV7-9
size: .
J: TRBJ2-7
CDR3: CASSLQDEQYF
DNA: TGTGCCAGCAGCTTACAGGACGAGCAGTACTTC

D: .
V: TRBV28
size: .
J: TRBJ1-2
CDR3: CASSPGDYGYTF
DNA: TGTGCCAGCAGCCCAGGGGACTATGGCTACACCTTC

D: .
V: TRBV6-2/TRBV6-3
size: .
J: TRBJ1-2
CDR3: CASSKTGISGYTF
DNA: TGTGCCAGCAGTAAAACAGGAATCTCTGGCTACACCTTC

D: .
V: TRBV7-2
size: .
J: TRBJ2-1
CDR3: CASSLGRGTFF
DNA: TGTGCCAGCAGCTTAGGCCGCGGGACGTTCTTC

D: .
V: TRBV5-1
size: once
J: TRBJ2-7
CDR3: CASSLRGYEQYF
DNA: TGCGCCAGCAGCTTGAGGGGCTACGAGCAGTACTTC

D: TRBD1
V: TRBV2
size: .
J: TRBJ2-3
CDR3: CASSAWPRQGTITDTQYF
DNA: TGTGCCAGCAGCGCCTGGCCCCGACAGGGTACGATCACAGATACGCAGTATTTT

D: .
V: TRBV28
size: .
J: TRBJ1-1
CDR3: CASSLYAGYAEAFF
DNA: TGTGCCAGCAGTTTATACGCCGGTTATGCTGAAGCTTTCTTT

D: .
V: TRBV18
size: few
J: TRBJ1-2
CDR3: CASSPSGYPNYGYTF
DNA: TGTGCCAGCTCACCATCGGGTTACCCTAACTATGGCTACACCTTC

D: TRBD1
V: TRBV7-2
size: .
J: TRBJ1-1
CDR3: CASSTWTGVHTEAFF
DNA: TGTGCCAGCAGCACCTGGACAGGGGTCCACACTGAAGCTTTCTTT

D: .
V: TRBV27
size: .
J: TRBJ2-7
CDR3: CASSYRFYSYEQYF
DNA: TGTGCCAGCAGTTACAGATTTTACTCCTACGAGCAGTACTTC